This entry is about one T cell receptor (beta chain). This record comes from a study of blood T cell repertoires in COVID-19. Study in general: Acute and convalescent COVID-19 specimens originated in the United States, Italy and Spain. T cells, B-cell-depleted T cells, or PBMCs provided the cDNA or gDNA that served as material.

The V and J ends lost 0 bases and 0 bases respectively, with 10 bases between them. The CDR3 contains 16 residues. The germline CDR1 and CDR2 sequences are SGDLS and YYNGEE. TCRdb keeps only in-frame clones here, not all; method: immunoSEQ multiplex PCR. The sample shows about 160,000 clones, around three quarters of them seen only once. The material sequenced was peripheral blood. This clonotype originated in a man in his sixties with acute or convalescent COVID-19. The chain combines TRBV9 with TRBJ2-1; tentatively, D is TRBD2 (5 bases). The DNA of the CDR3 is TGTGCCAGCAGCGTAGTTTATGGGAGCTCCTACAATGAGCAGTTCTTC. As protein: CASSVVYGSSYNEQFF.